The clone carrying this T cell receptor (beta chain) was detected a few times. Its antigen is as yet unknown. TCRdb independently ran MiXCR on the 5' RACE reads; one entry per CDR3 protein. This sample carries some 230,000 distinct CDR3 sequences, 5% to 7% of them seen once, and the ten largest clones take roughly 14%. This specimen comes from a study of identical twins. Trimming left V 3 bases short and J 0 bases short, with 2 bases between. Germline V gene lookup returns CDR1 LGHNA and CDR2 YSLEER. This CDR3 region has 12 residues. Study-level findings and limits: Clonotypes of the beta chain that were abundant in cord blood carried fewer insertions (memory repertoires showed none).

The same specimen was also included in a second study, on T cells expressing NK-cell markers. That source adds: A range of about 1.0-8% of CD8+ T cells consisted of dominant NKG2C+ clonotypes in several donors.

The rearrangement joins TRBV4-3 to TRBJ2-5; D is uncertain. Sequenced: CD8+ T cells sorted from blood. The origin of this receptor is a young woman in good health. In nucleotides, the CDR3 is TGCGCCAGCAGCCAGGACCAAGAGACCCAGTACTTC. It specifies CASSQDQETQYF.